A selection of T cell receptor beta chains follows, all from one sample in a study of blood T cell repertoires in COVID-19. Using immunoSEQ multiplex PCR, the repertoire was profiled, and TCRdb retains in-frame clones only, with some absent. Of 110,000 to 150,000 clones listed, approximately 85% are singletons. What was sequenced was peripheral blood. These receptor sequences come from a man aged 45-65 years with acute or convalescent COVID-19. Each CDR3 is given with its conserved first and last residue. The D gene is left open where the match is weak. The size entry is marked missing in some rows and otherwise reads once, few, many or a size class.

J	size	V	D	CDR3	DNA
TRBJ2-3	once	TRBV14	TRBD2	CASSQEGGSIWADTQYF	TGTGCCAGCAGCCAAGAGGGCGGGAGTATCTGGGCAGATACGCAGTATTTT
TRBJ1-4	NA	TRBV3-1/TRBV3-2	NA	CASSPSDRGTNEKLFF	TGTGCCAGCAGCCCCAGCGACCGAGGCACTAATGAAAAACTGTTTTTT
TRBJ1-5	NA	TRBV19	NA	CASSAGDQPQHF	TGTGCCAGTAGTGCAGGGGATCAGCCCCAGCATTTT
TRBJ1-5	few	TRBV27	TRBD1	CASSPRDRGNQPQHF	TGTGCCAGCAGTCCCCGGGACAGGGGCAATCAGCCCCAGCATTTT
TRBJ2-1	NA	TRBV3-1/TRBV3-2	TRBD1	CASSPRDRGYNEQFF	TGTGCCAGCAGCCCCCGGGACAGGGGGTACAATGAGCAGTTCTTC
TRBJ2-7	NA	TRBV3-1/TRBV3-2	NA	CASSQAGAGEHF	TGTGCCAGCAGCCAAGCGGGAGCCGGGGAGCACTTC
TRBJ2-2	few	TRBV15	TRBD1	CATSRADRVYTGELFF	TGTGCCACCAGCAGAGCAGACAGGGTCTACACCGGGGAGCTGTTTTTT
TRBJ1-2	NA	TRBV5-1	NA	CASSLLGGDYGYTF	TGCGCCAGCAGCTTGTTGGGGGGTGACTATGGCTACACCTTC
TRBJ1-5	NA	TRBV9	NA	CASSVAGLGNQPQHF	TGTGCCAGCAGCGTAGCGGGGTTAGGCAATCAGCCCCAGCATTTT
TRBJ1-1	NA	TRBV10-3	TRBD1	CAISTGGGGTEAFF	TGTGCCATCAGTACAGGGGGCGGAGGTACTGAAGCTTTCTTT
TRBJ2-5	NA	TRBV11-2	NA	CASSFGQGLYF	TGTGCCAGCAGCTTTGGGCAGGGGCTCTACTTC
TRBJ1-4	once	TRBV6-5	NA	CASSLGQRNEKLFF	TGTGCCAGCAGCCTCGGACAGCGTAATGAAAAACTGTTTTTT
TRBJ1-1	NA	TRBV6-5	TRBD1	CASSLDPGQDTEAFF	TGTGCCAGCAGCCTGGATCCGGGACAGGACACTGAAGCTTTCTTT
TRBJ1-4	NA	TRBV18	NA	CASSPGRAEKLFF	TGTGCCAGCTCTCCCGGGAGGGCTGAAAAACTGTTTTTT
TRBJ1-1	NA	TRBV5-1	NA	CASSWGGLMNTEAFF	TGCGCCAGCAGCTGGGGGGGTCTAATGAACACTGAAGCTTTCTTT
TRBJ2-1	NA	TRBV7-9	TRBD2	CASSLGLGFFEQFF	TGTGCCAGCAGCTTGGGACTAGGTTTTTTTGAGCAGTTCTTC
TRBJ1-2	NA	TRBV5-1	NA	CASSLGLINYGYTF	TGCGCCAGCAGCTTGGGGCTGATTAACTATGGCTACACCTTC
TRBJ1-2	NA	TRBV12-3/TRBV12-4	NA	CASSFTREAGYTF	TGTGCCAGCAGTTTTACTAGGGAAGCTGGCTACACCTTC
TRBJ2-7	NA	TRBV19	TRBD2	CASSILGGSSYEQYF	TGTGCCAGTAGTATTTTGGGGGGGTCCTCCTACGAGCAGTACTTC
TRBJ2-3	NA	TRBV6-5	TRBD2	CASSPGLAGTQYF	TGTGCCAGCAGCCCGGGACTAGCGGGTACGCAGTATTTT
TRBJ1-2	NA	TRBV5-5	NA	CASSLGQVGYTF	TGTGCCAGCAGCTTGGGGCAGGTCGGCTACACCTTC
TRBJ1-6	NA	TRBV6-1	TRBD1	CASSDGQGGSPLHF	TGTGCCAGCAGTGACGGACAGGGAGGTTCACCCCTCCACTTT
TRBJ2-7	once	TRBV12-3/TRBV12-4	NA	CASSKSGWQYF	TGTGCCAGCAGTAAATCCGGGTGGCAGTACTTC
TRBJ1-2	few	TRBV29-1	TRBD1	CSVEGGQVDYGYTF	TGCAGCGTTGAAGGCGGACAGGTGGACTATGGCTACACCTTC
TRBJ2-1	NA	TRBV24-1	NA	CATSDRGLPSLEQFF	TGTGCCACCAGTGACCGGGGACTTCCAAGTTTGGAGCAGTTCTTC
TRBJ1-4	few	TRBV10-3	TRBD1	CAISESGQGYEKLFF	TGTGCCATCAGTGAGTCTGGACAGGGGTATGAAAAACTGTTTTTT